The 28 T cell receptor beta chains below all came from one sample that was sequenced in a study of Graves' ophthalmopathy and Graves' hyperthyroidism. The TCR beta CDR3 regions underwent amplification from RNA transcripts. A first-round RT-PCR used HTBI primers, followed by a second-round multiplex PCR. TCRdb re-called the multiplex PCR reads with MiXCR, one entry per CDR3 protein. Altogether 450,000 or so distinct CDR3 sequences are present, 13% to 15% being singletons, with the ten largest covering about 9.4%. The sequenced material came from blood. The origin of the receptors is a woman between 25 and 40 years old with Graves' ophthalmopathy.

This clonotype was observed at least ten times. The V gene is TRBV10-3, the J gene TRBJ2-7; 10 bases are shared with TRBD2. CDR1 is ENHRY, CDR2 SYGVKD, per germline. With 6 bases clipped from V and 6 bases from J, the junction kept 5 bases outside the gene matches. This CDR3 is 13 amino acids long. Written as DNA, the CDR3 is TGTGCCATCAGACTAGCGGGGAACTCCGAGCAGTACTTC. Amino acid sequence: CAIRLAGNSEQYF.

This clonotype was seen ten or more times. V and J are TRBV6-1 and TRBJ2-7; a weak D match, TRBD1 (7 bases). The CDR3 consists of 13 residues. With 6 bases removed from V and 3 bases from J, the gap between germline ends came to 12 bases. CDR1 is MNHNS, CDR2 SASEGT, per germline. The CDR3 region is CASRTGDSYEQYF. The DNA of the CDR3 is TGTGCCAGCAGAACGGGGGACAGCTACGAGCAGTACTTC.

This clonotype was seen at least ten times. V usage is TRBV12-3 or TRBV12-4 and J usage is TRBJ2-7, with unresolved D. CDR3 size: 10 residues. V was shortened by 5 bases and J by 2 bases, with 1 base between the two germline ends. CDR3 bases: TGTGCCAGCAGTACCTACGAGCAGTACTTC. Its translation is CASSTYEQYF.

The rearrangement uses TRBV5-1 and TRBJ2-5; no definite D call. Trimming pared 1 base from V and 2 bases from J, leaving 6 bases between. This CDR3 is built from 13 residues. Looked up from germline, CDR1 is SGHRS and CDR2 is YFSETQ. The CDR3 DNA follows: TGCGCCAGCAGCTTGTGGCAACAAGAGACCCAGTACTTC. Its protein is CASSLWQQETQYF.

The J gene is TRBJ2-4, the V gene TRBV18, with TRBD1 matching over 7 bases. Germline CDR1 is KGHSH and CDR2 is LQKENI. The CDR3 is made up of 13 amino acids. V lost 6 bases to trimming and J lost 8 bases; unmatched junction nucleotides: 7. The CDR3 is CASSSSQGDIQYF. As DNA, the CDR3 is TGTGCCAGCTCCTCAAGTCAGGGGGACATTCAGTACTTC.

This clonotype was found many times. The chain uses TRBV5-1 and TRBJ1-1, with D possibly TRBD1 on 6 matching bases. Germline assignment: CDR1 SGHRS and CDR2 YFSETQ. Trimming removed 3 bases at V and 5 bases at J, with 8 bases between. The CDR3 is made up of 12 amino acids. The CDR3 bases are TGCGCCAGCAGCTCAAGGGGGACTGAAGCTTTCTTT. Protein: CASSSRGTEAFF.

Ten or more counts support this clonotype. This sequence joins TRBV5-8 and TRBJ2-7, with 7 bases that match TRBD1. The ends lost 3 bases at V and 4 bases at J; junction bases unmatched: 7. Germline CDR1 and CDR2: SGHTS and YDEGEE. This CDR3 is 14 amino acids long. CDR3 nucleotides: TGTGCCAGCAGCTATCGGGACAGACCTTACGAGCAGTACTTC. Translating it yields CASSYRDRPYEQYF.

The sample holds many counts of this clonotype. V and J are TRBV6-1 and TRBJ1-1; D is undetermined. Trimming shortened V by 5 bases and J by 0 bases, and 10 bases separated the two germline ends. From germline, CDR1 is MNHNS and CDR2 SASEGT. The CDR3 covers 14 residues. Written as DNA, the CDR3 is TGTGCCAGCAGTCAACGATCCATGAACACTGAAGCTTTCTTT. Amino acid sequence: CASSQRSMNTEAFF.

This clonotype has more than one count but fewer than ten. The chain links TRBV6-1 to TRBJ1-2; D remains ambiguous. This CDR3 region has 17 residues. Germline lookup yields CDR1 MNHNS and CDR2 SASEGT. V was pared by 0 bases and J by 6 bases, with 20 bases between. CDR3 region: CASSEALQSVRVNGYTF. CDR3 nucleotide sequence: TGTGCCAGCAGTGAAGCGCTTCAGAGTGTCCGGGTAAATGGCTACACCTTC.

This clonotype has at least ten counts. V and J are TRBV5-5 and TRBJ2-5; 11 bases match TRBD2. The CDR3 is 16 residues long. Per germline, CDR1 SGHKS and CDR2 YYEKEE (reference sequence). The V and J ends lost 0 bases and 5 bases, in that order; junction bases with no gene match: 6. The CDR3 here is CASSLGFLAGGETQYF. The CDR3 nucleotides read TGTGCCAGCAGCTTGGGGTTTCTAGCGGGAGGCGAGACCCAGTACTTC.

This clonotype was recorded at least ten times. The chain employs TRBV7-9 and TRBJ1-2; the match to TRBD1 covers 7 bases. V dropped 5 bases and J dropped 8; count of bases not matched to a gene: 5. The CDR3 sequence is 12 residues long. Germline V CDR1 and CDR2: SEHNR, FQNEAQ (reference sequence). The CDR3 protein is CASSPDREGYTF. Here the CDR3 DNA reads TGTGCCAGCAGCCCCGACAGGGAAGGCTACACCTTC.

There are many counts of this clonotype. This chain uses TRBV24-1 with TRBJ1-2; D is possibly TRBD1 (5 bases). This CDR3 spans 14 amino acids. Trimming removed 1 base from V and 8 bases from J, with 13 bases in between. Germline V CDR1 and CDR2: KGHDR, SFDVKD. The CDR3: CATSDFRDFGGYTF. CDR3 nucleotide sequence: TGTGCCACCAGTGATTTCCGGGACTTCGGGGGCTACACCTTC.

The chain links TRBV19 to TRBJ1-5; weak D call: TRBD1 (5 bases). The CDR3 has 14 residues. V gave up 9 bases and J gave up 0 bases, with 12 bases separating them. CDR1 and CDR2 (germline): LNHDA, SQIVND (reference sequence). CDR3 in DNA: TGTGCCAGCCGGGACTTCAATAGCAATCAGCCCCAGCATTTT. Translation gives CASRDFNSNQPQHF.

This clonotype was counted at least ten times. This chain joins TRBV6-1 and TRBJ2-5; 10 bases align to TRBD1. Germline assignment: CDR1 MNHNS and CDR2 SASEGT. There are 14 residues in the CDR3. V was clipped by 7 bases and J by 5 bases; unmatched bases: 7. The CDR3 bases are TGTGCCAGCAAACGACAGGGGGCGACGGAGACCCAGTACTTC. It specifies CASKRQGATETQYF.

This clonotype was recorded many times. The chain joins TRBV6-5 to TRBJ2-7; D not resolved. V shed 5 bases and J shed 3 bases, with 11 bases lying between them. The CDR3 runs to 13 residues. Germline V gives CDR1 MNHEY, CDR2 SVGAGI. The chain's CDR3 is CASSPERDYEQYF. Written as DNA, the CDR3 is TGTGCCAGCAGTCCGGAAAGGGACTACGAGCAGTACTTC.

V usage is TRBV12-3 or TRBV12-4 and J usage is TRBJ2-7, with D possibly being TRBD1 (7 bases). Deletions cut 3 bases from V and 5 bases from J, with 17 bases between. This CDR3 is built from 15 residues. The CDR3 loop is CASSLVLGRGDEQYF. The CDR3 nucleotides read TGTGCCAGCAGTTTGGTATTGGGCAGGGGGGACGAGCAGTACTTC.

This clonotype was observed at least ten times. The rearrangement links TRBV19 to TRBJ2-7; 11 bases are shared with TRBD1. The CDR3 loop spans 15 amino acids. Trimming took 5 bases from V and 7 from J; bases not matched to a gene: 10. The V gene's germline CDR1 is LNHDA and CDR2 SQIVND (reference sequence). CDR3 sequence: CASSPRTGGVEEQYF. The CDR3 nucleotides are TGTGCCAGTAGTCCCCGGACAGGGGGCGTTGAGGAGCAGTACTTC.

This clonotype showed up just a few times. The chain has TRBV12-5 and TRBJ2-7; D uncertain. V dropped 6 bases and J dropped 3 bases, with 6 bases sitting between them. CDR1 and CDR2 (germline): LGHNT, FRNRAP. The CDR3 extends over 11 amino acids. DNA for the CDR3: TGTGCTAGTGGCTTTAACTACGAGCAGTACTTC. It is translated as CASGFNYEQYF.

The chain recombines TRBV3-1 with TRBJ2-7; maybe TRBD2 (6 bases). The CDR3 has 14 amino acids. Germline V gene lookup returns CDR1 LGHDT and CDR2 YNNKEL (reference sequence). V was shortened by 1 base and J by 4 bases, with 11 bases between the two germline ends. The CDR3 protein is CASSQVLAGYEQYF. CDR3 DNA: TGTGCCAGCAGCCAAGTGTTGGCGGGATACGAGCAGTACTTC.

There are many counts of this clonotype. The chain employs TRBV7-6 and TRBJ2-5; D not resolved. This CDR3 contains 13 residues. With 5 bases removed from V and 1 base from J, the gap between germline ends came to 8 bases. Per the germline V gene, CDR1 is SGHVS and CDR2 is FNYEAQ. This chain's CDR3 is CASSHSAQETQYF. The CDR3 nucleotides read TGTGCCAGCAGCCACAGTGCCCAAGAGACCCAGTACTTC.

There are a few counts of this clonotype. This could be a read error, since a much larger clone is one nucleotide away. This rearrangement joins TRBV5-1 to TRBJ2-7; 10 bases line up with TRBD2. CDR1 and CDR2 (germline): SGHRS, YFSETQ. The CDR3 has 15 residues. The CDR3 loop is CASSEPSGSTGELYF. Here the CDR3 DNA reads TGCGCCAGCAGCGAACCTAGCGGGAGCACTGGCGAGCTGTACTTC.

This clonotype was seen at least ten times. The chain is built from TRBV12-3 or TRBV12-4 and TRBJ2-2; D possibly matches TRBD1 or TRBD2 (5 bases each). Trimming removed 7 bases from V and 8 bases from J, with 17 bases in between. The CDR3 is 14 amino acids. CDR3 nucleotide sequence: TGTGCCAGCAAAATAGCCGGGACGACTGGGGAGCTGTTTTTT. Amino acid sequence: CASKIAGTTGELFF.

Many counts were recorded for this clonotype. The V call is TRBV15, the J call TRBJ1-6; D not certain. Trimming left V 4 bases short and J 4 bases short, with 11 bases between. This CDR3 is 15 amino acids long. Germline CDR1 LNHNV, CDR2 YYDKDF (reference sequence). CDR3 bases: TGTGCCACCAGCATCTGGGAACAGTATAATTCACCCCTCCACTTT. Residues: CATSIWEQYNSPLHF.

This clonotype showed up many times. The chain combines TRBV6-1 with TRBJ1-3; TRBD1 is a possible D gene (5 bases). The V gene lost 6 bases and the J gene lost 4 bases, with 13 bases spanning the gap. Germline V lookup: CDR1 MNHNS, CDR2 SASEGT. This CDR3 is built from 14 residues. CDR3 nucleotide sequence: TGTGCCAGCAGCCGGGGACTAGAGGGAAACACCATATATTTT. This encodes CASSRGLEGNTIYF.

The chain combines TRBV12-3 or TRBV12-4 with TRBJ1-1; D unclear. The CDR3 consists of 13 residues. The V gene lost 4 bases and the J gene lost 5 bases, with 11 bases spanning the gap. CDR3 coding DNA: TGTGCCAGCAGTTACGCGGGATGGACTGAAGCTTTCTTT. Translated: CASSYAGWTEAFF.

This clonotype was found many times. V usage is TRBV4-2 and J usage is TRBJ2-5; 9 positions agree with TRBD2. J was trimmed by 1 base and V by 8 bases; bases with no gene match: 17. CDR1 is LGHNA, CDR2 YNFKEQ, per germline. This CDR3 comprises 18 residues. CDR3 in DNA: TGTGCCAGCTCGCCTTTCGCTAGCGGGACTCCACTCCAAGAGACCCAGTACTTC. This translates into CASSPFASGTPLQETQYF.

The rearrangement joins TRBV2 to TRBJ2-5; 12 nucleotides agree with TRBD2. This CDR3 is built from 16 residues. J lost 7 bases, V lost 2 bases, and 8 bases had no gene match. Looked up from germline, CDR1 is SNHLY and CDR2 is FYNNEI. DNA for the CDR3: TGTGCCAGCAGTGAACTAGCGGGAGGGCCGATCGTGACCCAGTACTTC. Its translation: CASSELAGGPIVTQYF.

This clonotype has ten or more counts. This chain uses TRBV6-1 with TRBJ1-1, with D perhaps TRBD1 (5 bases). With 7 bases removed from V and 2 bases from J, the gap between germline ends came to 20 bases. The CDR3 extends over 16 amino acids. Per the germline V gene, CDR1 is MNHNS and CDR2 is SASEGT. The CDR3 is CASNEGPARINTEAFF. In DNA, the CDR3 is TGTGCCAGCAACGAGGGGCCCGCAAGGATTAACACTGAAGCTTTCTTT.